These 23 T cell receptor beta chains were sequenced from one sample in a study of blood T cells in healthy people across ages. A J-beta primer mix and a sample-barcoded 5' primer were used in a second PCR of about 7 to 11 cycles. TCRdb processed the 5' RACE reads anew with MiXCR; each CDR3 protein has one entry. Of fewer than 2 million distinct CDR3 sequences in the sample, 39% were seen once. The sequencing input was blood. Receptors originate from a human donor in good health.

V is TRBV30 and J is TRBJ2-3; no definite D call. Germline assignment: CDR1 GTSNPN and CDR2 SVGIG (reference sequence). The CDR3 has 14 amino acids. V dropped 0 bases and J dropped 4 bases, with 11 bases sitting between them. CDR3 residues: CAWSVGFGSDTQYF. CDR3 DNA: TGTGCCTGGAGTGTAGGTTTTGGGTCAGATACGCAGTATTTT.

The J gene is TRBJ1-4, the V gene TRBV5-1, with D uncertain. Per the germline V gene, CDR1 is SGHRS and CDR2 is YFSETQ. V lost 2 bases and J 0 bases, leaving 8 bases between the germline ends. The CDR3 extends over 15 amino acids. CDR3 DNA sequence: TGCGCCAGCAGCTTATCTAGCCCAACTAATGAAAAACTGTTTTTT. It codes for CASSLSSPTNEKLFF.

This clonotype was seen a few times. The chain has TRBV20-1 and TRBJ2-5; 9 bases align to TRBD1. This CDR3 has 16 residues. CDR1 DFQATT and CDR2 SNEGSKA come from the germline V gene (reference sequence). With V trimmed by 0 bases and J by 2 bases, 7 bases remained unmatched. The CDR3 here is CSARDAGTGSQETQYF. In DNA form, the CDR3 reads TGCAGTGCTAGAGATGCCGGGACAGGGTCACAAGAGACCCAGTACTTC.

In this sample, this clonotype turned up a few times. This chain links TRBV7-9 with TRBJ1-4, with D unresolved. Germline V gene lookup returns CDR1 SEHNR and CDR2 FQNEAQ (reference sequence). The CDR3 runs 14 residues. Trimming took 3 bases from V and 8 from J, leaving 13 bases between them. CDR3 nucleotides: TGTGCCAGCAGCTTGGGCTCGTATAACGAAAAACTGTTTTTT. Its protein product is CASSLGSYNEKLFF.

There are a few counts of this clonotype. The CDR3 is CSAIRDRGNQPQHF. CDR3 in DNA: TGCAGTGCTATCCGGGACAGGGGCAATCAGCCCCAGCATTTT. V gene TRBV20-1 combines with J gene TRBJ1-5, with TRBD1 matching over 9 bases. The CDR3 spans 14 residues. Trimming took 4 bases from V and 2 from J; bases not matched to a gene: 3. CDR1 and CDR2 from the germline V gene are DFQATT and SNEGSKA (reference sequence).

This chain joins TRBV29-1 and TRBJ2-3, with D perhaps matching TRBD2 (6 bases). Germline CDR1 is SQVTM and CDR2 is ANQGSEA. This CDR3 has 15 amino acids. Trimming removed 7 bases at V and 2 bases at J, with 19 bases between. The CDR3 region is CSAPPGEHLTDTQYF. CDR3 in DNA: TGCAGCGCCCCCCCGGGGGAACACCTCACAGATACGCAGTATTTT.

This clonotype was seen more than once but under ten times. This CDR3 is CASSLLTGNPYEQYF. In DNA form, the CDR3 reads TGTGCCAGCAGCTTACTGACAGGAAACCCCTACGAGCAGTACTTC. This chain connects TRBV11-2 to TRBJ2-7; TRBD1 might be the D (6 bases). This CDR3 spans 15 amino acids. Looked up from germline, CDR1 is SGHAT and CDR2 is FQNNGV. V shed 2 bases and J shed 2 bases, with 13 bases lying between them.

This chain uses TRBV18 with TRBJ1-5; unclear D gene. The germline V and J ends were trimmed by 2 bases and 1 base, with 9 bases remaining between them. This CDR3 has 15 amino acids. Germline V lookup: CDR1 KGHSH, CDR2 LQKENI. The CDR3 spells CASSPIADSNQPQHF. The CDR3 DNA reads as TGTGCCAGCTCACCAATCGCGGACAGCAATCAGCCCCAGCATTTT.

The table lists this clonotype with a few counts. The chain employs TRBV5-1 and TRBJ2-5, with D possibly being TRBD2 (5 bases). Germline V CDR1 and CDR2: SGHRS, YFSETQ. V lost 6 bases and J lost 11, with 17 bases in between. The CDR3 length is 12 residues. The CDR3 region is CASTGPLGEQYF. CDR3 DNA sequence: TGCGCCAGCACCGGACCCCTCGGGGAGCAGTACTTC.

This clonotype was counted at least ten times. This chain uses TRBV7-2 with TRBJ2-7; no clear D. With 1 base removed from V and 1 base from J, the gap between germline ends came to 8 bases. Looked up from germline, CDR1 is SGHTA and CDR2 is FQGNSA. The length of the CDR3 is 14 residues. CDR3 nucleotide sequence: TGTGCCAGCAGCTTAGTCGAAGCTTCCTACGAGCAGTACTTC. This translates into CASSLVEASYEQYF.

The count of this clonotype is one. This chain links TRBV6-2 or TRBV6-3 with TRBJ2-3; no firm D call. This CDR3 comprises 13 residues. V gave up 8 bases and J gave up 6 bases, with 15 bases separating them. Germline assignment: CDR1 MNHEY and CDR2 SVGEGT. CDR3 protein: CASQWDMHDTQYF. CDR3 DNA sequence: TGTGCCAGCCAATGGGATATGCATGATACGCAGTATTTT.

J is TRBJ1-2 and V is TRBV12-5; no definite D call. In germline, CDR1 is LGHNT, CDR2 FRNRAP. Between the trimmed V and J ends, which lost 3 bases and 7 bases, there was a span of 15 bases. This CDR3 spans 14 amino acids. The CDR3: CASGFFLRSGGYTF. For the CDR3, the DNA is TGTGCTAGTGGTTTTTTCTTAAGGAGTGGTGGCTACACCTTC.

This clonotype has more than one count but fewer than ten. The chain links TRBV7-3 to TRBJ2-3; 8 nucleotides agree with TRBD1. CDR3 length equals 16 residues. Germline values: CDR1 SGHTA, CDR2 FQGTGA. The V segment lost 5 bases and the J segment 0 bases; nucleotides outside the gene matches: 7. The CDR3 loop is CASSLTGGGSTDTQYF. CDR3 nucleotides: TGTGCCAGCAGCCTCACAGGGGGTGGAAGCACAGATACGCAGTATTTT.

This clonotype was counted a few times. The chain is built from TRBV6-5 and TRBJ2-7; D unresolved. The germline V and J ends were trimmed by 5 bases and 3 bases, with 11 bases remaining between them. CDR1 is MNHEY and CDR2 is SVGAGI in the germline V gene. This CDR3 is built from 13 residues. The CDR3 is CASSIGQLYEQYF. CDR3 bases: TGTGCCAGCAGTATTGGTCAGCTCTACGAGCAGTACTTC.

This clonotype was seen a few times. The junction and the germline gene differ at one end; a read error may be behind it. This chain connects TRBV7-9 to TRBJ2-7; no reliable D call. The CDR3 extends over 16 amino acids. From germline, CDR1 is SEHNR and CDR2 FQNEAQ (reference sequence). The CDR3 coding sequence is TGTGCCTGCAGCCCCCCCTCCGGACGGCCTCTCTACGAGCAGTACTTC. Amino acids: CACSPPSGRPLYEQYF. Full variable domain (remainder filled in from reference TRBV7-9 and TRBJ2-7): DTGVSQNPRHKITKRGQNVTFRCDPISEHNRLYWYRQTLGQGPEFLTYFQNEAQLEKSRLLSDRFSAERPKGSFSTLEIQRTEQGDSAMYLCACSPPSGRPLYEQYFGPGTRLTVT.

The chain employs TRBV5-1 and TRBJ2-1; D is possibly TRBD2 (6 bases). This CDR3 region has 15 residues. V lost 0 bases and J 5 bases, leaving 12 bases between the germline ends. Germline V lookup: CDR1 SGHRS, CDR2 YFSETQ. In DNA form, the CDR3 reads TGCGCCAGCAGCTTGGCGTGGGGGGATAACAATGAGCAGTTCTTC. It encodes CASSLAWGDNNEQFF.

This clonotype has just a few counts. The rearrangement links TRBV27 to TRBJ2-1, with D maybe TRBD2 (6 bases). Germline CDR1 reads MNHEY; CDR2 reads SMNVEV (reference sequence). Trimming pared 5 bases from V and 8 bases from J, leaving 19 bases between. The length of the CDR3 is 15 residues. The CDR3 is CASSLRTGVSDEQFF. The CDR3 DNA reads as TGTGCCAGCAGTCTCCGGACGGGGGTTAGTGATGAGCAGTTCTTC.

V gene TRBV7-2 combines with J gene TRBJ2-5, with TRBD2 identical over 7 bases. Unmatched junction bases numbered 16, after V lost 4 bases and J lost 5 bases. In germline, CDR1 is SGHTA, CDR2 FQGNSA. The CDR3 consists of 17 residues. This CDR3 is CASSSLGQSLGGETQYF. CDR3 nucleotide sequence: TGTGCCAGCAGCTCGCTGGGGCAGAGCCTGGGGGGGGAGACCCAGTACTTC.

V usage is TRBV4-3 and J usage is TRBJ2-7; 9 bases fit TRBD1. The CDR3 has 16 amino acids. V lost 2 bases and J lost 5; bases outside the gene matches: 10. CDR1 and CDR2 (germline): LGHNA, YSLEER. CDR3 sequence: CASSQRPGTGYDEQYF. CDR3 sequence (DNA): TGCGCCAGCAGCCAAAGACCCGGGACAGGGTACGACGAGCAGTACTTC.

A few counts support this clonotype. CDR3 residues: CATSRVRGGPDTQYF. The CDR3 DNA is TGTGCCACCAGCAGAGTTCGGGGGGGACCAGATACGCAGTATTTT. The V and J genes are TRBV15 and TRBJ2-3, with 8 bases that match TRBD2. The CDR3 runs 15 residues. V gave up 1 base and J gave up 4 bases; unmatched junction bases: 4. Germline-derived CDR1 and CDR2 are LNHNV and YYDKDF (reference sequence).

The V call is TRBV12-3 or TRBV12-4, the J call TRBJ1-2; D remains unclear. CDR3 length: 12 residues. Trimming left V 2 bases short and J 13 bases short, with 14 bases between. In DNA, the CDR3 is TGTGCCAGCAGTTTAACCAGAGCGGTTTTCACCTTC. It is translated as CASSLTRAVFTF.

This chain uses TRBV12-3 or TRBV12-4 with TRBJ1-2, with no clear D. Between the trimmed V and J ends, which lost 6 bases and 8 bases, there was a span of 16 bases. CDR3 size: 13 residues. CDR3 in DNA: TGTGCCAGCAGCCTGGGAACACTGAAGGGCTACACCTTC. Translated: CASSLGTLKGYTF.

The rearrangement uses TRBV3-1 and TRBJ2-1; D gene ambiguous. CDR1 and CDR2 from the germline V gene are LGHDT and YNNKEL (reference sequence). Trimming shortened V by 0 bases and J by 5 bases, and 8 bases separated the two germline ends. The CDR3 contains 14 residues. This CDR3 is CASSQDWGNNEQFF. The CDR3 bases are TGTGCCAGCAGCCAAGATTGGGGAAACAATGAGCAGTTCTTC.